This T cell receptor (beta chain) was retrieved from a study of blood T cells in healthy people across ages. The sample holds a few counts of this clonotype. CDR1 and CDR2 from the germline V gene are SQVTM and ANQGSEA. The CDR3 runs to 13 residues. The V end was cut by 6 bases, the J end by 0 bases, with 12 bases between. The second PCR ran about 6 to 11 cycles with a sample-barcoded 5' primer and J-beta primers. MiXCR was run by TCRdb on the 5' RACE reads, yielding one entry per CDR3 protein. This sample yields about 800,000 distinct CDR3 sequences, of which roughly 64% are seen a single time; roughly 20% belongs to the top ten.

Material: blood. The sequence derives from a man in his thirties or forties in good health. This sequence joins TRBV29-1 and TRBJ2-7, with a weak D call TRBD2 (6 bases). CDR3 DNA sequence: TGCAGCGTGACCTTGGGAGGCTCCTACGAGCAGTACTTC. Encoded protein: CSVTLGGSYEQYF.